This TCR beta chain was sequenced in a study of blood T cells in healthy people across ages. The CDR3 length is 13 residues. V lost 5 bases, J lost 6 bases, and 13 bases lay in between. In germline, CDR1 is SNHLY, CDR2 FYNNEI. Comment on this clonotype: No antigen is known for it.

Combining a sample-barcoded 5' primer with a J-beta primer mix, a second PCR ran for 7 to 11 cycles. Through a template-switch adaptor with 12 random nucleotides, each cDNA molecule received a tag. CDR3-containing paired-end reads numbering at least 2.5 million came from each sample. TCRdb passed the 5' RACE reads through MiXCR, listing each CDR3 protein once. The sample consists of over 1,500,000 distinct CDR3 sequences, around 42% of them appearing once. The study's findings and limits: Per-million-T-cell TCR beta diversity fell roughly linearly with age. Expanded clonotype shifts may have been confounded, as the donors had an unknown CMV status.

The genes are TRBV2 and TRBJ1-1; maybe TRBD1 (6 bases). The receptor was derived from a human donor in good health. The sequenced sample consisted of blood. The chain's CDR3 is CASSYYGTPEAFF. The CDR3 DNA reads TGTGCCAGCAGTTATTACGGGACACCTGAAGCTTTCTTT.